These T cell receptor beta chains were read from a single sample in a study of blood T cell repertoires in COVID-19. Sequencing used immunoSEQ multiplex PCR; TCRdb keeps in-frame clones, though not all of them. This sample carries 200,000 to 300,000 clones, roughly 88% of them seen once, and the ten largest clones take 2% to 2.5%. The sequenced material came from PBMCs or T cells enriched from blood (not recorded which). The origin of the receptors is a woman aged 40 to 49 with acute COVID-19. Each CDR3 is given with its conserved first and last residue. D genes are given only for firm matches. Some rows mark clone size as missing; the rest say once, few, many or name a class of expanded clone.

- TRBJ2-5 TRBV5-1 TRBD2 CASSYSSGGRAPFEVTQYF TGCGCCAGCAGCTACTCTAGCGGCGGGAGGGCCCCCTTCGAGGTGACCCAGTACTTC
- TRBJ2-2 TRBV5-1 - CASSTMRENTGELFF TGCGCCAGCAGCACGATGCGGGAGAACACCGGGGAGCTGTTTTTT
- TRBJ2-5 TRBV4-1 - CASSLGPDQETQYF TGCGCCAGCAGCCTTGGTCCAGACCAAGAGACCCAGTACTTC
- TRBJ1-3 TRBV9 - CASSVDARFSGNTIYF TGTGCCAGCAGCGTAGATGCCAGGTTCTCTGGAAACACCATATATTTT
- TRBJ2-5 TRBV15 - CATSRDRGGLQETQYF TGTGCCACCAGCAGAGATAGAGGCGGGCTCCAAGAGACCCAGTACTTC
few TRBJ1-4 TRBV2 - CASSEGQATNEKLFF TGTGCCAGCAGTGAAGGGCAGGCTACTAATGAAAAACTGTTTTTT
- TRBJ1-1 TRBV29-1 TRBD1 CSAWTGTEAFF TGCAGCGCATGGACAGGGACTGAAGCTTTCTTT
- TRBJ2-7 TRBV5-4 - CASSLEAGAYEQYF TGTGCCAGCAGCTTGGAGGCGGGCGCCTACGAGCAGTACTTC
- TRBJ2-2 TRBV4-2 TRBD1 CASSLGQGDTGELFF TGTGCCAGCAGCCTCGGACAGGGAGACACCGGGGAGCTGTTTTTT
once TRBJ1-5 TRBV6-2/TRBV6-3 - CASSYIAAFQHF TGTGCCAGCAGTTACATAGCGGCTTTCCAGCATTTT
- TRBJ1-1 TRBV25-1 - CASSELGGMNTEAFF TGTGCCAGCAGTGAATTGGGAGGAATGAACACTGAAGCTTTCTTT
- TRBJ1-5 TRBV27 - CASSSLWGGGNQPQHF TGTGCCAGCAGCTCCCTCTGGGGGGGCGGCAATCAGCCCCAGCATTTT
- TRBJ1-1 TRBV12-3/TRBV12-4 - CASSLGMNTEAFF TGTGCCAGCAGTTTAGGTATGAACACTGAAGCTTTCTTT
- TRBJ2-5 TRBV4-1 TRBD2 CASSHAGGEETQYF TGCGCCAGCAGCCATGCGGGGGGGGAAGAGACCCAGTACTTC
- TRBJ2-1 TRBV5-5 - CASSLRIQGSNEQFF TGTGCCAGCAGCTTGAGGATACAGGGTAGTAATGAGCAGTTCTTC
once TRBJ2-2 TRBV3-1/TRBV3-2 TRBD2 CASSHTLAGAPGTGELFF TGTGCCAGCAGCCACACACTAGCGGGGGCCCCTGGTACCGGGGAGCTGTTTTTT
- TRBJ1-5 TRBV9 - CASSVGAAIGEPQHF TGTGCCAGCAGCGTAGGGGCAGCGATCGGGGAGCCCCAGCATTTT
- TRBJ1-4 TRBV7-9 TRBD1 CASSLGQGGDEKLFF TGTGCCAGCAGTTTGGGACAGGGCGGCGATGAAAAACTGTTTTTT
- TRBJ2-3 TRBV24-1 - CATSAGPFTDTQYF TGTGCCACCAGTGCGGGTCCTTTCACAGATACGCAGTATTTT
- TRBJ2-5 TRBV14 - CASSQDLGQVPQYF TGTGCCAGCAGCCAAGATTTGGGGCAGGTCCCCCAGTACTTC
- TRBJ1-2 TRBV9 TRBD1 CASSAGDSANYGYTF TGTGCCAGCAGCGCTGGGGACAGTGCTAACTATGGCTACACCTTC
- TRBJ2-1 TRBV5-4 TRBD2 CASSIAGGPWEQFF TGTGCCAGTTCCATAGCGGGAGGGCCCTGGGAGCAGTTCTTC
- TRBJ1-1 TRBV7-2 TRBD1 CASSQQGAGNTEAFF TGTGCCAGCAGCCAACAGGGGGCAGGGAACACTGAAGCTTTCTTT